This T cell receptor (beta chain) derives from a study of T cells in Graves' hyperthyroidism and ophthalmopathy. Study in general: Sampling of peripheral blood happened at initial diagnosis, prior to any treatment.

V lost 4 bases and J lost 12, with 12 bases in between. Germline V gives CDR1 SEHNR, CDR2 FQNEAQ (reference sequence). The CDR3 has 11 amino acids. Amplification of TCR beta CDR3 regions was performed using RNA transcripts as template. The TCR CDR3 was amplified in a first-round RT-PCR using the HTBI primer set. TCRdb recomputed calls from the multiplex PCR reads with MiXCR, one row per CDR3 protein. The repertoire has over 400,000 distinct CDR3 sequences, approximately 23% of them found once; the top ten carry 49%. Uncontrolled infection, other autoimmune disease, pregnancy or lactation barred patients from enrollment. Thyroid ultrasound, orbital computed tomography, clinical symptoms, and serum thyroxine and TRAb underpinned diagnoses. The table lists this clonotype with a few counts.

J is TRBJ2-5 and V is TRBV7-9; D unclear. The sample comprised blood. This TCR derives from a woman aged 70 to 79 with Graves' ophthalmopathy. CDR3 sequence: CASSSRQVEYF. The CDR3 DNA is TGTGCCAGCAGCTCCCGCCAGGTAGAGTACTTC. Together with reference TRBV7-9 and TRBJ2-5, the CDR3 gives the full variable domain: DTGVSQNPRHKITKRGQNVTFRCDPISEHNRLYWYRQTLGQGPEFLTYFQNEAQLEKSRLLSDRFSAERPKGSFSTLEIQRTEQGDSAMYLCASSSRQVEYFGPGTRLLVL.